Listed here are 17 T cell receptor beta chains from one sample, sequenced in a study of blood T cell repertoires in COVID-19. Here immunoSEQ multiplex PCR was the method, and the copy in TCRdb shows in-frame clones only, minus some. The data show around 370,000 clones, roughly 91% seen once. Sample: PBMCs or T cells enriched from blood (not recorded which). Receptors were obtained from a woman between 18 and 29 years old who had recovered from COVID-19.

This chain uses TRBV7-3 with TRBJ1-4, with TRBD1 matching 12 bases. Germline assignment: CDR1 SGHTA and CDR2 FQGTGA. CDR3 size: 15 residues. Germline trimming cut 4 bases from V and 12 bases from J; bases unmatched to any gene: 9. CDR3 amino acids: CASSSGQGAVLELFF. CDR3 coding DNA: TGTGCCAGCAGCTCGGGACAGGGGGCGGTTCTTGAACTGTTTTTT.

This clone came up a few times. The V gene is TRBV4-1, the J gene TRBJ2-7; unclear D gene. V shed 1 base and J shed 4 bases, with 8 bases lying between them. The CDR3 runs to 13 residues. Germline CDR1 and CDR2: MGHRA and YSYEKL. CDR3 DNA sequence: TGCGCCAGCAGCCAAGGCGAAACTTACGAGCAGTACTTC. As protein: CASSQGETYEQYF.

Written as DNA, the CDR3 is TGTGCCAGCAGTTTAACGGGGTACGCAGCCAACACTGAAGCTTTCTTT. Its protein product is CASSLTGYAANTEAFF. The gene calls are TRBV28 and TRBJ1-1; D unresolved. The CDR3 totals 16 residues. V lost 2 bases and J lost 2, with 15 bases in between. Per germline, CDR1 MDHEN and CDR2 SYDVKM.

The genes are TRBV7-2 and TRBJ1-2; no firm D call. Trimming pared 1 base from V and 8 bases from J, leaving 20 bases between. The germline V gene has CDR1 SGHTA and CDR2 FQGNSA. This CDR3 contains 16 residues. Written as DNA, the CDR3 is TGTGCCAGCAGCTTAGATTACGCAGTCACACTATGGGGCTACACCTTC. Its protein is CASSLDYAVTLWGYTF.

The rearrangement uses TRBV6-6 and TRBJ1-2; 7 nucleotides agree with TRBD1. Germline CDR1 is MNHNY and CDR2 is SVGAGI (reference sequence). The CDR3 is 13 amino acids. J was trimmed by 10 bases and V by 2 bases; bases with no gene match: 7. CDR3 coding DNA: TGTGCCAGCAGTTACGACCCAGACAGGGCCTACACCTTC. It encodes CASSYDPDRAYTF.

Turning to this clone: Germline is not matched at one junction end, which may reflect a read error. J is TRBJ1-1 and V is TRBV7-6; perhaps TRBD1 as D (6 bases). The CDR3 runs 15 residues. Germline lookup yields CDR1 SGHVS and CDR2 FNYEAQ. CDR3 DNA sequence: TGTGCCAGCAGCTTACAGGGGATGTCGAACACTGAAGTTTTCTTT. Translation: CASSLQGMSNTEVFF.

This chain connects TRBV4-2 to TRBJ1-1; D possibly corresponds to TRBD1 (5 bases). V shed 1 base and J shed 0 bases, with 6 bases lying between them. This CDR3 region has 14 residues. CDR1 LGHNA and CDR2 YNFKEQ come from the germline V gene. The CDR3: CASSQGQLNTEAFF. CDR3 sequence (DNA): TGTGCCAGCAGCCAAGGACAGCTGAACACTGAAGCTTTCTTT.

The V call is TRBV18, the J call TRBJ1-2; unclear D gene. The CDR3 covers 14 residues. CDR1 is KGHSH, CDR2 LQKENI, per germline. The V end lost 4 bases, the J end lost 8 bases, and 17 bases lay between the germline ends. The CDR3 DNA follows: TGTGCCAGCTCACGGGCCAGCCGCTCTCGGGGCTACACCTTC. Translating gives CASSRASRSRGYTF.

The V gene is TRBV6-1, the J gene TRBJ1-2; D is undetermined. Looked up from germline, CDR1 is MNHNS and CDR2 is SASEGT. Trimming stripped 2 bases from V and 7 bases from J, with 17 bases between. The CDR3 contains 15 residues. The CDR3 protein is CASSERPALSVGYTF. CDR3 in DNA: TGTGCCAGCAGTGAAAGGCCGGCACTAAGTGTTGGCTACACCTTC.

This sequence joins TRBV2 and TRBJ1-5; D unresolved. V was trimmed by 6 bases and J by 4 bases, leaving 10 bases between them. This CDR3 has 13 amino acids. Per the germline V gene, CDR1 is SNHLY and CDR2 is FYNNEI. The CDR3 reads CASRAGVNQPQHF. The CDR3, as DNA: TGTGCCAGCAGGGCCGGGGTTAATCAGCCCCAGCATTTT.

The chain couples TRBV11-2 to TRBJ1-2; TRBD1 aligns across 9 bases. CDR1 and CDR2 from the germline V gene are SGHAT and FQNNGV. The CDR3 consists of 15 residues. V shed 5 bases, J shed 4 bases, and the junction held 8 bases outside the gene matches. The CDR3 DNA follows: TGTGCCAGCAGCCCCGCCGGGACAGGGAGCTATGGCTACACCTTC. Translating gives CASSPAGTGSYGYTF. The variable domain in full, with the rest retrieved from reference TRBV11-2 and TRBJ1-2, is EAGVAQSPRYKIIEKRQSVAFWCNPISGHATLYWYQQILGQGPKLLIQFQNNGVVDDSQLPKDRFSAERLKGVDSTLKIQPAKLEDSAVYLCASSPAGTGSYGYTFGSGTRLTVV.

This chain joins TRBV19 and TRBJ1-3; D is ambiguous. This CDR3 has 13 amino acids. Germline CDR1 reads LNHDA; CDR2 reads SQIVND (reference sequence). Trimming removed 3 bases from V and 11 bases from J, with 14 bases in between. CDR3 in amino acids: CASSIKGVGAIYF. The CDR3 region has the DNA TGTGCCAGTAGTATTAAGGGCGTCGGGGCCATATATTTT.

CDR3 nucleotides: TGTGCCAGCAGTTACGGGCACCTCACTAACTATGGCTACACCTTC. Its protein product is CASSYGHLTNYGYTF. The V and J genes are TRBV6-2 or TRBV6-3 and TRBJ1-2; D is ambiguous. The germline V and J ends were trimmed by 2 bases and 0 bases, with 10 bases remaining between them. This CDR3 region has 15 residues. Germline V gives CDR1 MNHEY, CDR2 SVGEGT.

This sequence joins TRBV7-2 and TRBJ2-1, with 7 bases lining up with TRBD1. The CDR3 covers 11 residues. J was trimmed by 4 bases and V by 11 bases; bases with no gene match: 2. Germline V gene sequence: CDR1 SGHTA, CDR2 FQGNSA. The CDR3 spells CAEGQYNEQFF. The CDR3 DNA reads TGTGCCGAGGGACAGTACAATGAGCAGTTCTTC.

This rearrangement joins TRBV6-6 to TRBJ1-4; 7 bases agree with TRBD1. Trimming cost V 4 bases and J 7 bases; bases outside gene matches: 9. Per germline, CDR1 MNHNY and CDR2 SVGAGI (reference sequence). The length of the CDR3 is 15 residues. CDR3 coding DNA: TGTGCCAGCAGTTCGCACAGGGGACGAAGTGAAAAACTGTTTTTT. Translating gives CASSSHRGRSEKLFF.

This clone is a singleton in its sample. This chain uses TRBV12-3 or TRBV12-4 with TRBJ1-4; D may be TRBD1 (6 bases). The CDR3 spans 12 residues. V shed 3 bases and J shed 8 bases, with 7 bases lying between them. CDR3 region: CASSFTGEKLFF. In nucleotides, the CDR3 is TGTGCCAGCAGTTTCACAGGGGAAAAACTGTTTTTT.

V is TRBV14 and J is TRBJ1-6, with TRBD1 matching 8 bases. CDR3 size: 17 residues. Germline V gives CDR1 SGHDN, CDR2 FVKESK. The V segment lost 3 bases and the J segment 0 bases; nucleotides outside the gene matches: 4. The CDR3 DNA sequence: TGTGCCAGCAGCCACCGGACAGGGACCTCCTATAATTCACCCCTCCACTTT. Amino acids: CASSHRTGTSYNSPLHF.